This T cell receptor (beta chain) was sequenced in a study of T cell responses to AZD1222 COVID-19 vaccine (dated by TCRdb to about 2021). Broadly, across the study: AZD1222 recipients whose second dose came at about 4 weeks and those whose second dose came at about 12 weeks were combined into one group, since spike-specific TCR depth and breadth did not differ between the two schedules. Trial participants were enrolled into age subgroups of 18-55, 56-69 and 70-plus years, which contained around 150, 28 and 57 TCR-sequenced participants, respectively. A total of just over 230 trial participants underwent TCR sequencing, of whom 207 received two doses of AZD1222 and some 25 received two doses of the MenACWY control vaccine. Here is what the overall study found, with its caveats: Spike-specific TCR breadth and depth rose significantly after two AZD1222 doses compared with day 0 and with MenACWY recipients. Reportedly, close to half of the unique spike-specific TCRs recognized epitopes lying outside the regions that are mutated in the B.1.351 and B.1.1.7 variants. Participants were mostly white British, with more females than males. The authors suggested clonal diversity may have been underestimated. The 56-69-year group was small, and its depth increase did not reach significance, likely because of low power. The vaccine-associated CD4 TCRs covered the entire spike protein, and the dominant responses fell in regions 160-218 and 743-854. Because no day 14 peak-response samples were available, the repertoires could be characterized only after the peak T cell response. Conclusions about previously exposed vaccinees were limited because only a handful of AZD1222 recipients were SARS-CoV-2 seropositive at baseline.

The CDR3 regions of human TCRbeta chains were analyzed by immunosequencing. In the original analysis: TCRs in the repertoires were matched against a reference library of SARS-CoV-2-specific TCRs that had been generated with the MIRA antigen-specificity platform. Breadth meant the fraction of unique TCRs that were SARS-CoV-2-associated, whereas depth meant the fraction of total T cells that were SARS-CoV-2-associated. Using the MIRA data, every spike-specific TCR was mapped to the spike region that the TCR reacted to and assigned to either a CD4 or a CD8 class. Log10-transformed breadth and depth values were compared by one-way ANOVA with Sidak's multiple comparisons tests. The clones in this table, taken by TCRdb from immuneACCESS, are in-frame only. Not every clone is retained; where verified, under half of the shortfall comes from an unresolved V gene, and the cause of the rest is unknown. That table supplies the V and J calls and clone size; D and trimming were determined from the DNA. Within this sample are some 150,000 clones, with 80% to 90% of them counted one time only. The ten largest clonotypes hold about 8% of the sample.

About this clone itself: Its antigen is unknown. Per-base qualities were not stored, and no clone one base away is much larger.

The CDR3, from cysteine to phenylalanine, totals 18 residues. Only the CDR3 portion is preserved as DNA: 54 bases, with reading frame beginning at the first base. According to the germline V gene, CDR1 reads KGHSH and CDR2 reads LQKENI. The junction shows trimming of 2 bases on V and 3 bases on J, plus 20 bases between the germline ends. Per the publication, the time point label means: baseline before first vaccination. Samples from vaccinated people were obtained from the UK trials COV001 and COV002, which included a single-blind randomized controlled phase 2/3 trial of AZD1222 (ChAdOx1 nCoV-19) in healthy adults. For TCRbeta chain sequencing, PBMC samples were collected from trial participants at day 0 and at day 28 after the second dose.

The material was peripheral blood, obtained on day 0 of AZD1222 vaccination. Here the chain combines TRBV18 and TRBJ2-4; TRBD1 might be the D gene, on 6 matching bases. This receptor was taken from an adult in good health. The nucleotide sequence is TGTGCCAGCTCACCAATGCCGAAGGGGGAAATCGGCAAAAACATTCAGTACTTC. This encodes CASSPMPKGEIGKNIQYF.